The rows below give T cell receptor beta chains drawn from one sample of a study of CD8+ T cells in alopecia areata. TCRdb's copy holds only in-frame clones and misses some; the assay was immunoSEQ multiplex PCR. The profile covers 95,000 to 100,000 clones, with roughly 64% appearing a single time and around 15% taken by the ten largest. Here the sequenced sample was CD8+ T cells sorted from blood, taken at week 4, from a patient treated with tofacitinib. The source is a human donor with alopecia areata. Both conserved end residues are part of each CDR3. The order of the fields is V gene, J gene, D gene, clone size, CDR3 protein, CDR3 DNA. A D gene is named only where the DNA matches it firmly. Some rows have no size entry. The others give once, few or many, or a class for an expanded clone.

V: TRBV6-5; J: TRBJ2-1; D: NA; size: NA; CDR3: CASSYGVYNEQFF; DNA: TGTGCCAGCAGTTACGGGGTATACAATGAGCAGTTCTTC
V: TRBV9; J: TRBJ1-2; D: NA; size: NA; CDR3: CASSDNQNYGYTF; DNA: TGTGCCAGCAGCGACAACCAGAACTATGGCTACACCTTC
V: TRBV11-2; J: TRBJ2-3; D: TRBD2; size: NA; CDR3: CASSPGLAGVDTQYF; DNA: TGTGCCAGCAGCCCAGGACTAGCGGGGGTAGATACGCAGTATTTT
V: TRBV4-3; J: TRBJ1-2; D: TRBD1; size: few; CDR3: CASSQGTGMTYGYTF; DNA: TGCGCCAGCAGCCAAGGGACAGGGATGACTTATGGCTACACCTTC
V: TRBV7-9; J: TRBJ2-4; D: NA; size: NA; CDR3: CASSAPSEGVDIQYF; DNA: TGTGCCAGCAGCGCCCCAAGTGAGGGTGTGGACATTCAGTACTTC
V: TRBV20-1; J: TRBJ2-1; D: NA; size: NA; CDR3: CSARKAASQFF; DNA: TGCAGTGCTAGAAAGGCAGCTTCGCAGTTCTTC
V: TRBV4-3; J: TRBJ2-2; D: NA; size: NA; CDR3: CASSQDAAFPNTGELFF; DNA: TGCGCCAGCAGCCAAGATGCGGCCTTCCCGAACACCGGGGAGCTGTTTTTT
V: TRBV4-1; J: TRBJ2-7; D: TRBD1; size: NA; CDR3: CASSQGTGFNEQYF; DNA: TGCGCCAGCAGCCAGGGGACAGGGTTTAACGAGCAGTACTTC
V: TRBV5-1; J: TRBJ2-1; D: NA; size: NA; CDR3: CASSLGTTPLNEQFF; DNA: TGCGCCAGCAGCTTGGGGACTACGCCCCTAAATGAGCAGTTCTTC
V: TRBV29-1; J: TRBJ2-1; D: NA; size: NA; CDR3: CSVGPTNYNEQFF; DNA: TGCAGCGTGGGGCCGACTAACTACAATGAGCAGTTCTTC
V: TRBV9; J: TRBJ2-7; D: TRBD1; size: NA; CDR3: CASSVGTGPYEQYF; DNA: TGTGCCAGCAGCGTGGGGACAGGGCCCTACGAGCAGTACTTC
V: TRBV4-1; J: TRBJ1-4; D: NA; size: NA; CDR3: CASSQGWGEEEKLFF; DNA: TGCGCCAGCAGCCAAGGGTGGGGCGAGGAGGAAAAACTGTTTTTT
V: TRBV30; J: TRBJ1-4; D: NA; size: NA; CDR3: CAWSVMATNEKLFF; DNA: TGTGCCTGGAGTGTAATGGCAACTAATGAAAAACTGTTTTTT
V: TRBV6-5; J: TRBJ2-7; D: NA; size: NA; CDR3: CASRRRDSYEQYF; DNA: TGTGCCAGCAGGCGGCGGGACAGCTACGAGCAGTACTTC
V: TRBV6-5; J: TRBJ1-2; D: NA; size: NA; CDR3: CASSTGTSYGYTF; DNA: TGTGCCAGCAGCACCGGGACCTCCTATGGCTACACCTTC
V: TRBV9; J: TRBJ2-5; D: NA; size: once; CDR3: CASSVWTDQETQYF; DNA: TGTGCCAGCAGCGTATGGACGGACCAAGAGACCCAGTACTTC
V: TRBV27; J: TRBJ2-1; D: NA; size: NA; CDR3: CASSLVPSDNEQFF; DNA: TGTGCCAGCAGTTTGGTGCCTTCGGACAATGAGCAGTTCTTC
V: TRBV5-6; J: TRBJ1-2; D: NA; size: many; CDR3: CASSASLRTNYGYTF; DNA: TGTGCCAGCAGCGCCAGCCTCCGTACTAACTATGGCTACACCTTC
V: TRBV9; J: TRBJ2-3; D: NA; size: few; CDR3: CASSPRGTYTDTQYF; DNA: TGTGCCAGCAGCCCTCGCGGGACGTACACAGATACGCAGTATTTT
V: TRBV29-1; J: TRBJ1-1; D: NA; size: NA; CDR3: CSVEAGSPEAFF; DNA: TGCAGCGTGGAGGCTGGGTCCCCTGAAGCTTTCTTT
V: TRBV2; J: TRBJ2-7; D: NA; size: NA; CDR3: CASSEVEGVEQYF; DNA: TGTGCCAGCAGTGAAGTTGAGGGGGTCGAGCAGTACTTC
V: TRBV4-1; J: TRBJ2-7; D: NA; size: NA; CDR3: CASSQVNGPGVYEQYF; DNA: TGCGCCAGCAGCCAAGTTAACGGCCCAGGGGTCTACGAGCAGTACTTC
V: TRBV27; J: TRBJ2-3; D: NA; size: many; CDR3: CASSFRRRTDTQYF; DNA: TGTGCCAGCAGTTTCCGACGGCGCACAGATACGCAGTATTTT
V: TRBV6-5; J: TRBJ2-1; D: NA; size: few; CDR3: CASSSQRGGPGEQFF; DNA: TGTGCCAGCAGCTCACAACGAGGAGGGCCGGGAGAGCAGTTCTTC
V: TRBV9; J: TRBJ2-7; D: NA; size: NA; CDR3: CASSVDTGYEQYF; DNA: TGTGCCAGCAGCGTAGATACGGGGTACGAGCAGTACTTC
V: TRBV14; J: TRBJ1-1; D: NA; size: few; CDR3: CASSQDRIGGTEAFF; DNA: TGTGCCAGCAGCCAAGATAGGATCGGGGGAACTGAAGCTTTCTTT
V: TRBV19; J: TRBJ1-1; D: NA; size: NA; CDR3: CASSARVPTEAFF; DNA: TGTGCCAGTAGTGCCAGGGTACCCACTGAAGCTTTCTTT
V: TRBV11-1; J: TRBJ2-1; D: TRBD2; size: NA; CDR3: CASSLGRGSPNEQFF; DNA: TGTGCCAGCAGCTTAGGACGCGGGAGTCCCAATGAGCAGTTCTTC
V: TRBV4-1; J: TRBJ2-5; D: NA; size: NA; CDR3: CASSLGGLQETQYF; DNA: TGCGCCAGCAGCCTGGGGGGGCTCCAAGAGACCCAGTACTTC
V: TRBV30; J: TRBJ2-1; D: NA; size: NA; CDR3: CAWSGHYNEQFF; DNA: TGTGCCTGGAGTGGTCACTACAATGAGCAGTTCTTC
V: TRBV6-4; J: TRBJ2-7; D: TRBD2; size: NA; CDR3: CASSTGTSNGEQYF; DNA: TGTGCCAGCAGCACCGGGACTAGCAACGGCGAGCAGTACTTC
V: TRBV27; J: TRBJ1-5; D: NA; size: NA; CDR3: CASSSAGLGNQPQHF; DNA: TGTGCCAGCAGTTCAGCAGGGCTTGGCAATCAGCCCCAGCATTTT
V: TRBV5-6; J: TRBJ1-1; D: NA; size: NA; CDR3: CASSFGGARTEAFF; DNA: TGTGCCAGCAGCTTTGGAGGGGCCAGGACTGAAGCTTTCTTT
V: TRBV2; J: TRBJ2-5; D: TRBD2; size: NA; CDR3: CATITTSGGEETQYF; DNA: TGTGCCACCATAACGACTAGCGGGGGAGAAGAGACCCAGTACTTC
V: TRBV9; J: TRBJ1-2; D: NA; size: NA; CDR3: CASSVDAGGLNYGYTF; DNA: TGTGCCAGCAGCGTCGACGCCGGGGGCCTTAATTATGGCTACACCTTC
V: TRBV28; J: TRBJ2-1; D: NA; size: NA; CDR3: CASSLMPIEGGEQFF; DNA: TGTGCCAGCAGCCTGATGCCAATCGAAGGGGGTGAGCAGTTCTTC
V: TRBV29-1; J: TRBJ2-5; D: NA; size: NA; CDR3: CSVVHGAEETQYF; DNA: TGCAGCGTTGTTCACGGGGCCGAAGAGACCCAGTACTTC
V: TRBV4-1; J: TRBJ2-3; D: TRBD2; size: few; CDR3: CASSHQTSVADTQYF; DNA: TGCGCCAGCAGCCACCAGACTAGCGTGGCAGATACGCAGTATTTT
V: TRBV27; J: TRBJ2-7; D: NA; size: NA; CDR3: CASSFGSGPYEQYF; DNA: TGTGCCAGCAGTTTTGGTAGCGGACCCTACGAGCAGTACTTC
V: TRBV9; J: TRBJ1-3; D: NA; size: NA; CDR3: CASSPGTNTRNTIYF; DNA: TGTGCCAGCAGCCCCGGGACAAACACCCGAAACACCATATATTTT
V: TRBV5-6; J: TRBJ2-3; D: TRBD1; size: NA; CDR3: CASSLDRGLLDTDTQYF; DNA: TGTGCCAGCAGCTTGGATAGGGGGCTCCTGGACACAGATACGCAGTATTTT
V: TRBV5-1; J: TRBJ2-7; D: TRBD1; size: NA; CDR3: CASSLAGTGIHEQYF; DNA: TGCGCCAGCAGCTTGGCCGGGACAGGGATCCACGAGCAGTACTTC
V: TRBV19; J: TRBJ2-1; D: TRBD1; size: NA; CDR3: CASSMGQGGYNEQFF; DNA: TGTGCCAGTAGTATGGGACAGGGAGGCTACAATGAGCAGTTCTTC
V: TRBV6-6; J: TRBJ2-4; D: NA; size: NA; CDR3: CASSLEGGENIQYF; DNA: TGTGCCAGCAGCCTCGAAGGAGGGGAAAACATTCAGTACTTC
V: TRBV6-5; J: TRBJ1-2; D: NA; size: NA; CDR3: CASSYGSPYGYTF; DNA: TGTGCCAGCAGCTACGGGAGCCCCTATGGCTACACCTTC